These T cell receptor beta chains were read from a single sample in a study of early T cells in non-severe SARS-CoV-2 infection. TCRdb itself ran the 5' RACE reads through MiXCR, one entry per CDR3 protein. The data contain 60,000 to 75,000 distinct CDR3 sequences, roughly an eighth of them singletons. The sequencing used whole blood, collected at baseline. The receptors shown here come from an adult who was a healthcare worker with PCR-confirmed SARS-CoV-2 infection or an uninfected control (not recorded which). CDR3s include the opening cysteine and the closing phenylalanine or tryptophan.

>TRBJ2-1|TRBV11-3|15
CASSPRGTSYNEQFF
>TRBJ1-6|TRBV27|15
CASSKTKSYNSPLHF
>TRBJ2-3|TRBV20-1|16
CSASPLAGGVTDTQYF
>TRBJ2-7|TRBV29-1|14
CSAAPHGQGPEQYF
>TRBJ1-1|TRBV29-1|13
CSALRQANTEAFF
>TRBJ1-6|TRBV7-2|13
CASSLVLGSPLHF
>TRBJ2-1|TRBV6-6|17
CASSYRAGTSGVYEQFF
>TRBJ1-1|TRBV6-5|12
CASSSPAGEAFF
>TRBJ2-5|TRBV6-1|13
CASSAIYGETQYF
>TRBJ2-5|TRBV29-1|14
CSVEEGQDQETQYF
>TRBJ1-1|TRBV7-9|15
CASSLTTGVNTEAFF
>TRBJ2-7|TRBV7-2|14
CASSLVGRIYEQYF
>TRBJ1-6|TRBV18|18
CASSPQPGEASYNSPLHF
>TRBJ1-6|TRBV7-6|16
CASSLGGQGINSPLHF
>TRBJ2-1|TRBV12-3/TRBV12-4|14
CASSRLADYNEQFF
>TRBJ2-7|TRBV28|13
CASSSGQEDEQYF
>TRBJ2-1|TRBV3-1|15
CASSHTGGAGNEQFF
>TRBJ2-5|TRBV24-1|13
CATSLGYQETQYF
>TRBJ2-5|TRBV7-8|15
CASSPRQDPQETQYF
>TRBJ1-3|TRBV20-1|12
CSAIGFGNTIYF
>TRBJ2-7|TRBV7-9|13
CASSPGGVWEQYF
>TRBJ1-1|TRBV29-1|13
CSGGDLLNTEAFF
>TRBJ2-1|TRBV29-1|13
CSAGRADYNEQFF
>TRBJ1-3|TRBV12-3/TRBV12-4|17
CASSLAGQLNSGNTIYF
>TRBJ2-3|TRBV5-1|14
CASSVSQGTDTQYF
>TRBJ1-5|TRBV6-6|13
CASSYGGGQPQHF
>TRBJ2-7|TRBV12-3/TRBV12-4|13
CATTGTPSYEQYF
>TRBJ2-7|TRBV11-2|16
CASSLESGGPYYEQYF
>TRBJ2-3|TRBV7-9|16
CASSSGLAGVADTQYF
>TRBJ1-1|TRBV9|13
CASSAGGGTEAFF
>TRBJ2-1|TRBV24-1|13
CATSPRVGREQFF